Shown below are 27 T cell receptor beta chains from a single sample sequenced in a study of CD8 T cells in Susac syndrome. Reverse transcription of about 0.5 to 1 ug RNA was performed with random hexamers. TCRdb re-called the immunoSEQ multiplex PCR reads through MiXCR, storing one row per CDR3 protein. In the table there are 65,000 to 90,000 distinct CDR3 sequences, over 85% of which are singletons. Sequencing was carried out using CD8+ T cells from PBMCs. These receptors were obtained from a human donor with multiple sclerosis.

The gene calls are TRBV14 and TRBJ2-1; D remains unclear. Germline V gene data show CDR1 as SGHDN and CDR2 as FVKESK. Trimming took off 3 bases at V and 4 bases at J, with 4 bases between the two ends. The CDR3 is 12 amino acids. CDR3 sequence (DNA): TGTGCCAGCAGCCAGGTATACAATGAGCAGTTCTTC. Translated: CASSQVYNEQFF.

The rearrangement uses TRBV5-4 and TRBJ2-5; 7 bases line up with TRBD1. This CDR3 comprises 14 residues. The germline V gene has CDR1 SGHNT and CDR2 YYREEE (reference sequence). V lost 3 bases, J lost 3 bases, and 5 bases stayed unmatched. The CDR3: CASSYLTGKETQYF. In nucleotides, the CDR3 is TGTGCCAGCAGCTACCTGACAGGGAAAGAGACCCAGTACTTC.

This rearrangement joins TRBV9 to TRBJ1-2; 7 bases line up with TRBD1. Per germline, CDR1 SGDLS and CDR2 YYNGEE. The V and J ends lost 3 bases and 3 bases, in that order; junction bases with no gene match: 8. This CDR3 contains 15 residues. As DNA, the CDR3 is TGTGCCAGCAGCGGCCCTGGGGACAGCGACTATGGCTACACCTTC. Translation: CASSGPGDSDYGYTF. Complete variable domain (other parts from reference TRBV9 and TRBJ1-2): DSGVTQTPKHLITATGQRVTLRCSPRSGDLSVYWYQQSLDQGLQFLIQYYNGEERAKGNILERFSAQQFPDLHSELNLSSLELGDSALYFCASSGPGDSDYGYTFGSGTRLTVV.

This clonotype was seen once. The chain couples TRBV6-1 to TRBJ1-5, with D possibly matching TRBD1 (5 bases). V lost 3 bases and J 5 bases, leaving 8 bases between the germline ends. The CDR3 spans 13 residues. Germline CDR1 and CDR2: MNHNS and SASEGT. The CDR3 here is CASSDPGDQPQHF. For the CDR3, the DNA is TGTGCCAGCAGTGATCCGGGGGATCAGCCCCAGCATTTT.

This chain uses TRBV30 with TRBJ1-2; D may be TRBD1 (5 bases). The V and J ends lost 1 base and 7 bases respectively, with 16 bases between them. Germline loops: CDR1 GTSNPN, CDR2 SVGIG (reference sequence). This CDR3 spans 14 amino acids. In DNA, the CDR3 is TGTGCCTGGAGTGGGGGGGTAGGCCTATCTGGCTACACCTTC. Its protein product is CAWSGGVGLSGYTF.

This chain's CDR3 is CASSHPTEYGDGYTF. The DNA of the CDR3 is TGTGCCAGCAGCCACCCGACAGAGTATGGGGATGGCTACACCTTC. The chain combines TRBV16 with TRBJ1-2, with D perhaps matching TRBD1 (5 bases). CDR3 length equals 15 residues. Trimming shortened V by 3 bases and J by 6 bases, and 17 bases separated the two germline ends. CDR1 and CDR2 (germline): KGHSY, FQNENV.

This clonotype was detected once. The chain joins TRBV29-1 to TRBJ1-1, with D uncertain. The CDR3 has 12 residues. Per the germline V gene, CDR1 is SQVTM and CDR2 is ANQGSEA. V lost 7 bases and J lost 10, with 19 bases in between. The CDR3 DNA reads as TGCAGCGCTTTACCGGGAGCAAAGGGAGCTTTCTTT. It encodes CSALPGAKGAFF.

The chain links TRBV5-1 to TRBJ2-3, with 10 nucleotides matching TRBD2. J was trimmed by 7 bases and V by 4 bases; bases with no gene match: 9. From germline, CDR1 is SGHRS and CDR2 YFSETQ. The CDR3 runs 15 residues. CDR3 coding DNA: TGCGCCAGCAGCGTAGCGGGGGGCATCGGAAATACGCAGTATTTT. It specifies CASSVAGGIGNTQYF.

The chain carries TRBV7-9 and TRBJ2-5; the D gene could be TRBD1 or TRBD2 (6 bases each). The CDR3 is 15 amino acids. Germline CDR1 is SEHNR and CDR2 is FQNEAQ (reference sequence). Deletions cut 4 bases from V and 5 bases from J, with 17 bases between. The CDR3 protein is CASSSAHGGAETQYF. For the CDR3, the DNA is TGTGCCAGCAGCTCAGCCCACGGGGGCGCGGAGACCCAGTACTTC.

The chain has TRBV9 and TRBJ2-5, with TRBD1 as a possible D gene (6 bases). V was pared by 2 bases and J by 4 bases, with 15 bases between. The CDR3 runs to 15 residues. CDR1 is SGDLS, CDR2 YYNGEE, per germline. The CDR3 DNA reads as TGTGCCAGCAGCGTCGAGGGGGACCCCGCAGAGACCCAGTACTTC. Protein product: CASSVEGDPAETQYF. The entire variable domain, with the rest obtained from reference TRBV9 and TRBJ2-5, is as follows: DSGVTQTPKHLITATGQRVTLRCSPRSGDLSVYWYQQSLDQGLQFLIQYYNGEERAKGNILERFSAQQFPDLHSELNLSSLELGDSALYFCASSVEGDPAETQYFGPGTRLLVL.

The chain is built from TRBV2 and TRBJ2-2; tentatively, D is TRBD1 (6 bases). The CDR3 runs 15 residues. Per the germline V gene, CDR1 is SNHLY and CDR2 is FYNNEI. V gave up 7 bases and J gave up 0 bases, with 12 bases separating them. Here the CDR3 reads CASTEDSANTGELFF. The CDR3 DNA sequence: TGTGCCAGCACGGAGGACAGCGCGAACACCGGGGAGCTGTTTTTT.

The chain joins TRBV13 to TRBJ1-2; possible D gene TRBD1, 5 bases. Per the germline V gene, CDR1 is PRHDT and CDR2 is FYEKMQ (reference sequence). V was pared by 4 bases and J by 4 bases, with 13 bases between. The CDR3 is 14 residues long. The CDR3 loop reads CASSSIGTIYGYTF. Here the CDR3 DNA reads TGTGCCAGCAGCTCAATTGGGACGATCTATGGCTACACCTTC. Based on the CDR3 plus reference TRBV13 and TRBJ1-2, the full variable domain is AAGVIQSPRHLIKEKRETATLKCYPIPRHDTVYWYQQGPGQDPQFLISFYEKMQSDKGSIPDRFSAQQFSDYHSELNMSSLELGDSALYFCASSSIGTIYGYTFGSGTRLTVV.

This sequence joins TRBV20-1 and TRBJ2-7; D possibly corresponds to TRBD1 (5 bases). Germline V gives CDR1 DFQATT, CDR2 SNEGSKA (reference sequence). V was clipped by 0 bases and J by 0 bases, with 9 bases between them. CDR3 size: 14 residues. The CDR3 loop reads CSARDLGHSYEQYF. The CDR3 nucleotides read TGCAGTGCTAGAGATCTAGGACACTCCTACGAGCAGTACTTC.

The chain carries TRBV7-2 and TRBJ1-1, with 8 bases fitting TRBD1. The CDR3 has 17 residues. The germline V gene has CDR1 SGHTA and CDR2 FQGNSA. Trimming at V came to 2 bases and at J to 4 bases, leaving 12 bases not matched to a gene. The CDR3: CASSLTQRTGIFTEAFF. As DNA, the CDR3 is TGTGCCAGCAGCTTAACCCAACGGACAGGGATTTTCACTGAAGCTTTCTTT.

The chain has TRBV7-8 and TRBJ2-2; 7 nucleotides match TRBD1. Germline loops: CDR1 SGHVS, CDR2 FQNEAQ. Trimming cost V 5 bases and J 4 bases; bases outside gene matches: 7. This CDR3 comprises 15 residues. CDR3 sequence: CASSPRDSLTGELFF. CDR3 coding DNA: TGTGCCAGCAGCCCCCGGGACAGCCTCACCGGGGAGCTGTTTTTT.

This chain connects TRBV27 to TRBJ1-2, with a weak D call TRBD1 (5 bases). The CDR3 length is 14 residues. Germline CDR1 and CDR2: MNHEY and SMNVEV (reference sequence). Trimming stripped 8 bases from V and 6 bases from J, with 19 bases between. CDR3 loop: CASSAGKGPNGYTF. The CDR3 coding sequence is TGTGCCAGCTCGGCAGGGAAGGGCCCGAATGGCTACACCTTC.

The chain joins TRBV6-6 to TRBJ1-5; 8 bases align to TRBD1. With 6 bases clipped from V and 0 bases from J, the junction kept 4 bases outside the gene matches. The CDR3 spans 15 residues. The germline V gene encodes CDR1 MNHNY and CDR2 SVGAGI (reference sequence). CDR3 protein: CASRPTGDSNQPQHF. The CDR3 nucleotides are TGTGCCAGCAGACCGACAGGGGATAGCAATCAGCCCCAGCATTTT.

The rearrangement links TRBV2 to TRBJ1-2; 12 bases map to TRBD1. The CDR3 totals 13 residues. Germline CDR1 reads SNHLY; CDR2 reads FYNNEI. V shed 6 bases, J shed 7 bases, and the junction held 3 bases outside the gene matches. The CDR3 reads CASRGQGAFGYTF. The CDR3 region has the DNA TGTGCCAGCAGGGGACAGGGGGCTTTTGGCTACACCTTC.

The CDR3 here is CATSNRTGTPQHF. The CDR3 DNA follows: TGTGCCACCAGCAATAGGACAGGCACACCCCAGCATTTT. This chain connects TRBV15 to TRBJ1-5, with 7 bases fitting TRBD1. This CDR3 comprises 13 residues. Germline trimming cut 4 bases from V and 10 bases from J; bases unmatched to any gene: 7. Germline values: CDR1 LNHNV, CDR2 YYDKDF (reference sequence).

This CDR3 is CASSFRPGTVDYGYTF. CDR3 bases: TGTGCCAGCAGCTTCCGTCCCGGGACAGTTGACTATGGCTACACCTTC. J is TRBJ1-2 and V is TRBV13; 7 bases line up with TRBD1. V shed 3 bases and J 3 bases; nucleotides not matched to a gene: 10. CDR1 is PRHDT, CDR2 FYEKMQ, per germline (reference sequence). This CDR3 spans 16 amino acids.

This CDR3 reads CSAPTGGSTGANVLTF. CDR3 sequence (DNA): TGCAGTGCTCCAACAGGGGGATCTACTGGGGCCAACGTCCTGACTTTC. The chain employs TRBV20-1 and TRBJ2-6; 8 bases map to TRBD1. The length of the CDR3 is 16 residues. In germline, CDR1 is DFQATT, CDR2 SNEGSKA (reference sequence). The V and J ends lost 5 bases and 2 bases, in that order; junction bases with no gene match: 8.

The J gene is TRBJ2-7, the V gene TRBV29-1, with D possibly being TRBD2 (5 bases). This CDR3 region has 11 residues. Trimming removed 6 bases from V and 4 bases from J, with 10 bases in between. Germline V gene sequence: CDR1 SQVTM, CDR2 ANQGSEA. Here the CDR3 DNA reads TGCAGCGTCGGACGGGGTTACGAGCAGTACTTC. Amino acid sequence: CSVGRGYEQYF.

The rearrangement uses TRBV13 and TRBJ1-5; perhaps TRBD1 as D (6 bases). CDR3 size: 15 residues. V was trimmed by 2 bases and J by 4 bases, leaving 12 bases between them. Germline loops: CDR1 PRHDT, CDR2 FYEKMQ (reference sequence). DNA of the CDR3: TGTGCCAGCAGCTTATCAGGGGTTGGGAATCAGCCCCAGCATTTT. The encoded protein is CASSLSGVGNQPQHF.

V is TRBV27 and J is TRBJ1-2; 7 bases agree with TRBD1. V shed 0 bases and J 2 bases; nucleotides not matched to a gene: 9. The length of the CDR3 is 17 residues. Germline lookup yields CDR1 MNHEY and CDR2 SMNVEV (reference sequence). CDR3 residues: CASSLSGGNRGNYGYTF. The CDR3 DNA follows: TGTGCCAGCAGTTTATCTGGCGGTAACAGGGGAAACTATGGCTACACCTTC.

The rearrangement links TRBV11-2 to TRBJ2-7; no reliable D call. Looked up from germline, CDR1 is SGHAT and CDR2 is FQNNGV. CDR3 length equals 13 residues. V lost 5 bases to trimming and J lost 5 bases, with 13 bases between them. CDR3 DNA: TGTGCCAGCAGCGCGCGCCTCTGGGACGAGCAGTACTTC. Residues: CASSARLWDEQYF.

This clonotype was seen only once. The rearrangement joins TRBV29-1 to TRBJ1-4; a possible D gene is TRBD1 (5 bases). V lost 7 bases, J lost 9 bases, and 21 bases lay in between. CDR1 is SQVTM and CDR2 is ANQGSEA in the germline V gene. The CDR3 runs to 14 residues. In DNA, the CDR3 is TGCAGCGCCCATAGGACTTCTGGGGCGCAAAAACTGTTTTTT. This gives the protein CSAHRTSGAQKLFF.

The rearrangement joins TRBV29-1 to TRBJ2-7, with D tentatively TRBD1 (6 bases). CDR1 and CDR2 (germline): SQVTM, ANQGSEA. V lost 7 bases to trimming and J lost 2 bases, with 15 bases between them. The CDR3 spans 13 residues. DNA of the CDR3: TGCAGCGGCCGGGACACCCGCACCTACGAGCAGTACTTC. This sequence encodes CSGRDTRTYEQYF.